Given below is one T cell receptor (beta chain) in context. Its antigen is undetermined. After constant-region reverse-primer amplification, full-length variable regions underwent semi-nested PCR with Nested Universal Primer A. TCRdb re-called the 5' RACE reads through MiXCR, storing one row per CDR3 protein. This table has some 40,000 distinct CDR3 sequences, about a fifth appearing once. CDR3 size: 15 residues. J lost 2 bases, V lost 3 bases, and 8 bases had no gene match. Germline values: CDR1 SQVTM, CDR2 ANQGSEA. General observations from the study: Tumor Treg TCRs overlapped most with tumor naive CD4+ cells.

The sorted Tregs were CD4+CD25+CD127-/low cells. The rearrangement joins TRBV29-1 to TRBJ2-7, with TRBD2 matching 9 bases. The clonotype originates from a female donor with breast cancer. The sequencing input was Tregs sorted from a lymph node. CDR3 sequence reads: CSVDGLAGLPYEQYF. As DNA, the CDR3 is TGCAGCGTTGACGGCCTAGCGGGATTACCCTACGAGCAGTACTTC.